This TCR beta chain was obtained from a study of control samples from healthy donors and cancer patients. Per the germline V gene, CDR1 is SGHTA and CDR2 is FQGTGA. Trimming took off 2 bases at V and 9 bases at J, with 14 bases between the two ends. This CDR3 region has 14 residues. The table came from immunoSEQ multiplex PCR; TCRdb's copy has only in-frame clones and leaves some out. The repertoire includes roughly 32,000 clones, more than 85% of them detected once, and 1.6% sits in the top ten. This TCR derives from a woman in her thirties or forties with lung cancer. The chain joins TRBV7-3 to TRBJ2-1; perhaps TRBD2 as D (6 bases). The sample consisted of PBMCs. This chain's CDR3 is CASSLGAGYGEQFF. CDR3 bases: TGTGCCAGCAGCTTAGGGGCGGGGTACGGTGAGCAGTTCTTC.